This T cell receptor beta chain was captured by sequencing in a study of T cells in Graves' hyperthyroidism and ophthalmopathy. Diagnostic assessment was based on clinical symptoms, serum thyroxine and TRAb, thyroid ultrasound and orbital computed tomography. Fresh peripheral blood, around 9.3 ml of it, supplied the PBMCs. Template material for amplifying TCR beta CDR3 regions consisted of RNA transcripts. TCR CDR3 regions were first amplified by RT-PCR with HTBI primers. TCRdb redid the calling of the multiplex PCR reads with MiXCR, one entry per CDR3 protein. The data show a few hundred thousand distinct CDR3 sequences, 15% to 20% seen once. Points on this clonotype: Its specificity is unknown. A much more abundant neighbour one base away suggests this may be a read error.

CDR1 is SNHLY, CDR2 FYNNEI, per germline. The CDR3 has 17 amino acids. Findings and limits, study-wide: Ophthalmopathy and stable hyperthyroidism were told apart by a 13 V-J model.

The rearrangement links TRBV2 to TRBJ2-7, with D possibly matching TRBD2 (6 bases). This clonotype originated in a woman between 40 and 50 years old with Graves' ophthalmopathy. Sequenced sample: blood. The CDR3, as DNA: TGTGTCAGCAGTGGTTTTGGCACCGGGGGACCCTTCGATGAGCAGTACTTC. Residues: CVSSGFGTGGPFDEQYF.